A single sample is the source of the 15 T cell receptor beta chains below, sequenced in a study of technical replicates of blood from several donors. Sequencing was performed with immunoSEQ multiplex PCR; in TCRdb, only in-frame clones are kept and a portion is missing. The sample records 80,000 to 100,000 clones, about 96% being singletons. Sample: T cells isolated from PBMCs. Receptor source: a human donor in good health.

The chain couples TRBV7-6 to TRBJ2-3; TRBD1 aligns across 12 bases. Germline CDR1 and CDR2: SGHVS and FNYEAQ. Unmatched junction bases numbered 3, after V lost 5 bases and J lost 0 bases. This CDR3 spans 16 amino acids. In DNA form, the CDR3 reads TGTGCCAGCAGCACGGGACAGGGGGCTAGCACAGATACGCAGTATTTT. This sequence encodes CASSTGQGASTDTQYF.

For this clone: One junction end disagrees with the germline gene, perhaps due to a read error. The rearrangement uses TRBV25-1 and TRBJ2-7; TRBD1 is a possible D gene (6 bases). Per germline, CDR1 MGHDK and CDR2 SYGVNS. CDR3 length: 11 residues. CDR3 residues: CASGGTGQLNF. CDR3 DNA sequence: TGTGCCAGCGGTGGTACGGGACAACTGAACTTC.

The J gene is TRBJ2-1, the V gene TRBV19; 10 bases map to TRBD2. The CDR3 runs to 13 residues. CDR1 and CDR2 (germline): LNHDA, SQIVND (reference sequence). Germline trimming cut 7 bases from V and 8 bases from J; bases unmatched to any gene: 5. In DNA, the CDR3 is TGTGCCAGTACTAGCGGGAGTACGTATGAGCAGTTCTTC. This translates into CASTSGSTYEQFF. Filled out from reference TRBV19 and TRBJ2-1, the complete variable domain reads DGGITQSPKYLFRKEGQNVTLSCEQNLNHDAMYWYRQDPGQGLRLIYYSQIVNDFQKGDIAEGYSVSREKKESFPLTVTSAQKNPTAFYLCASTSGSTYEQFFGPGTRLTVL.

V usage is TRBV29-1 and J usage is TRBJ2-1; maybe TRBD2 (6 bases). The CDR3 extends over 17 amino acids. Germline CDR1 and CDR2: SQVTM and ANQGSEA. Trimming removed 1 base at V and 0 bases at J, with 16 bases between. This CDR3 is CSVEGRGGRDSYNEQFF. For the CDR3, the DNA is TGCAGCGTTGAAGGACGAGGAGGGAGAGACTCCTACAATGAGCAGTTCTTC.

This chain links TRBV11-2 with TRBJ1-4, with D perhaps TRBD1 (5 bases). With 4 bases removed from V and 6 bases from J, the gap between germline ends came to 18 bases. The CDR3 totals 16 residues. Germline CDR1 reads SGHAT; CDR2 reads FQNNGV. The CDR3 bases are TGTGCCAGCAGCTCACCGTGGACAAGGATAGATGAAAAACTGTTTTTT. Its protein is CASSSPWTRIDEKLFF.

The rearrangement joins TRBV5-4 to TRBJ1-1; 8 nucleotides align to TRBD1. V lost 3 bases and J lost 11; bases outside the gene matches: 9. The CDR3 totals 13 residues. CDR1 is SGHNT and CDR2 is YYREEE in the germline V gene (reference sequence). The CDR3 sequence is CASSSQGDVAAFF. In DNA, the CDR3 is TGTGCCAGCAGCTCACAGGGGGATGTGGCGGCTTTCTTT.

This clone was found once. This chain connects TRBV27 to TRBJ2-1; the match to TRBD2 covers 10 bases. The CDR3 runs 15 residues. With V trimmed by 9 bases and J by 3 bases, 8 bases remained unmatched. Germline loops: CDR1 MNHEY, CDR2 SMNVEV (reference sequence). Here the CDR3 DNA reads TGTGCCAGTGAGACTAGCGGGTACGGCTACAATGAGCAGTTCTTC. Translation gives CASETSGYGYNEQFF.

The chain carries TRBV10-3 and TRBJ2-2; 8 bases map to TRBD2. The J segment lost 6 bases and the V segment lost 4 bases, leaving 7 bases of the junction unmatched. This CDR3 region has 15 residues. Germline V gives CDR1 ENHRY, CDR2 SYGVKD. The CDR3 sequence: CAISVMTSEAGELFF. The CDR3 DNA is TGTGCCATCAGTGTGATGACTAGCGAAGCCGGGGAGCTGTTTTTT.

V gene TRBV5-1 combines with J gene TRBJ2-1; 7 bases fit TRBD2. J was trimmed by 0 bases and V by 5 bases; bases with no gene match: 8. The CDR3 length is 16 residues. The germline CDR1 and CDR2 sequences are SGHRS and YFSETQ. Here the CDR3 DNA reads TGCGCCAGCAGAGTCATAGCGGGCAGCTCCTACAATGAGCAGTTCTTC. Protein: CASRVIAGSSYNEQFF. Based on the CDR3 plus reference TRBV5-1 and TRBJ2-1, the full variable domain is KAGVTQTPRYLIKTRGQQVTLSCSPISGHRSVSWYQQTPGQGLQFLFEYFSETQRNKGNFPGRFSGRQFSNSRSEMNVSTLELGDSALYLCASRVIAGSSYNEQFFGPGTRLTVL.

V is TRBV28 and J is TRBJ1-1; D unresolved. In germline, CDR1 is MDHEN, CDR2 SYDVKM. Trimming took 8 bases from V and 5 from J, leaving 18 bases between them. CDR3 size: 14 residues. Here the CDR3 DNA reads TGTGCCAGCCGCTTTCCTTATGAGACAACTGAAGCTTTCTTT. Its translation is CASRFPYETTEAFF.

V is TRBV7-2 and J is TRBJ1-2; 8 nucleotides line up with TRBD1. V shed 1 base and J 3 bases; nucleotides not matched to a gene: 7. CDR1 and CDR2 (germline): SGHTA, FQGNSA. CDR3 length equals 16 residues. The CDR3 DNA reads as TGTGCCAGCAGCTTAGTTGGACAGGGACTATACTATGGCTACACCTTC. It encodes CASSLVGQGLYYGYTF.

The chain links TRBV5-8 to TRBJ1-2; 8 nucleotides agree with TRBD1. This CDR3 is 17 amino acids long. Trimming removed 4 bases from V and 1 base from J; junction bases left unmatched: 12. Germline-derived CDR1 and CDR2 are SGHTS and YDEGEE. This CDR3 reads CASSIDWGQVHNYGYTF. DNA of the CDR3: TGTGCCAGCAGCATCGACTGGGGACAGGTCCATAACTATGGCTACACCTTC.

This chain links TRBV9 with TRBJ2-6; D is ambiguous. CDR3 size: 19 residues. Trimming took 4 bases from V and 2 from J, leaving 22 bases between them. Germline loops: CDR1 SGDLS, CDR2 YYNGEE. CDR3 coding DNA: TGTGCCAGCAGCATAGGACCCAGGTTAACTCAGGCTGGGGCCAACGTCCTGACTTTC. It yields the protein CASSIGPRLTQAGANVLTF.

The chain combines TRBV19 with TRBJ2-7, with TRBD2 matching over 8 bases. The CDR3 has 12 amino acids. The V gene's germline CDR1 is LNHDA and CDR2 SQIVND (reference sequence). The V segment lost 10 bases and the J segment 4 bases; nucleotides outside the gene matches: 6. This CDR3 reads CATASGLYEQYF. The DNA of the CDR3 is TGTGCCACCGCTAGCGGGCTATACGAGCAGTACTTC. The entire variable domain, with the rest obtained from reference TRBV19 and TRBJ2-7, is as follows: DGGITQSPKYLFRKEGQNVTLSCEQNLNHDAMYWYRQDPGQGLRLIYYSQIVNDFQKGDIAEGYSVSREKKESFPLTVTSAQKNPTAFYLCATASGLYEQYFGPGTRLTVT.

The chain couples TRBV25-1 to TRBJ1-4, with 7 bases identical to TRBD1. The CDR3 runs 16 residues. V was pared by 3 bases and J by 3 bases, with 7 bases of the junction left unmatched. CDR1 is MGHDK and CDR2 is SYGVNS in the germline V gene. For the CDR3, the DNA is TGTGCCAGCAGTGACCACGACAGGGAAGCTAATGAAAAACTGTTTTTT. As protein: CASSDHDREANEKLFF.